A selection of T cell receptor beta chains follows, all from one sample in a study of blood T cell repertoires in COVID-19. TCRdb keeps only in-frame clones here, not all; method: immunoSEQ multiplex PCR. The sample records hundreds of thousands of clones, 88% being singletons. Sequencing was done on a sample of peripheral blood. The source of these receptors is a man aged 35-49 years with acute or convalescent COVID-19. Each CDR3 is given with its conserved first and last residue. The order of the fields is clone size, J gene, V gene, D gene, CDR3 DNA, CDR3 protein. D genes are given only for firm matches. Expanded clones get a size class; other rows say once, few or many, or leave the size out.

>-|TRBJ1-2|TRBV2|-
TGTGCCTCCCACCGAGGCGGCGGCTACACCTTC
CASHRGGGYTF
>-|TRBJ1-5|TRBV30|-
TGTGCCTGGGATATGACCGGGGGAAGGCAGCCCCAGCATTTT
CAWDMTGGRQPQHF
>-|TRBJ2-1|TRBV24-1|TRBD2
TGTGCCACCAGTGATTCACAACTAGCGGGAGGGCCCTATGAGCAGTTCTTC
CATSDSQLAGGPYEQFF
>few|TRBJ1-3|TRBV11-2|-
TGTGCCAGCAGCTTAGGACCAGGACAAAACACCATATATTTT
CASSLGPGQNTIYF
>-|TRBJ2-7|TRBV6-5|TRBD1
TGTGCCAGCAGGCCGCCGGGACAGGGCCCCTACGAGCAGTACTTC
CASRPPGQGPYEQYF
>-|TRBJ1-5|TRBV5-6|-
TGTGCCAGCAGCTTGGGACACCGGGGGATTAATCAGCCCCAGCATTTT
CASSLGHRGINQPQHF
>-|TRBJ1-5|TRBV11-2|-
TGTGCCAGCAGCTTAGACAGGTATCAGCCCCAGCATTTT
CASSLDRYQPQHF
>-|TRBJ2-2|TRBV13|TRBD2
TGTGCCAGCAGCCCCGAGACTAGCGGAAAGACCGGGGAGCTGTTTTTT
CASSPETSGKTGELFF
>-|TRBJ1-1|TRBV2|-
TGTGCCAGCCGCCTGGGAGACCAGCCCACTGAAGCTTTCTTT
CASRLGDQPTEAFF
>-|TRBJ2-3|TRBV6-5|-
TGTGCCAGCAGTTACTCGGGCAAAGATACGCAGTATTTT
CASSYSGKDTQYF
>-|TRBJ1-1|TRBV7-3|-
TGTGCCAGCAGCCCAATAGGTGCCAGGGGTTACGAGAACACTGAAGCTTTCTTT
CASSPIGARGYENTEAFF
>-|TRBJ1-4|TRBV27|TRBD1
TGTGCCAGCAGTTTATCGGGGACAGGGGGCAAAAAACTGTTTTTT
CASSLSGTGGKKLFF
>-|TRBJ1-4|TRBV5-1|-
TGCGCCAGCAGCTTAGACTACCCTGAAAAACTGTTTTTT
CASSLDYPEKLFF
>-|TRBJ2-3|TRBV7-3|-
TGTGCCAGCAGCCCCTCCCCTGGGAGGACCCCAGATACGCAGTATTTT
CASSPSPGRTPDTQYF
>-|TRBJ2-7|TRBV28|TRBD2
TGTGCCAGCAGTTACCAGAGCGGGAGGCTCTACGAGCAGTACTTC
CASSYQSGRLYEQYF
>-|TRBJ2-7|TRBV3-1/TRBV3-2|-
TGTGCCAGCAGCCAAGCGGGACTCCACGGAGAGCAGTACTTC
CASSQAGLHGEQYF
>few|TRBJ1-4|TRBV19|TRBD1
TGTGCCAGTAGTATCGGGGACAGAGGAAAGGCTAATGAAAAACTGTTTTTT
CASSIGDRGKANEKLFF